Presented here are 28 T cell receptor beta chains from one specimen sequenced in a study of CD8 T cells in ankylosing spondylitis. TCRdb processed the 5' RACE reads anew with MiXCR; each CDR3 protein has one entry. The data contain hundreds of thousands of distinct CDR3 sequences, roughly 26% of them singletons. Sequenced material: blood, either unsorted or a sorted T cell fraction (not recorded which). All receptors come from a male donor with ankylosing spondylitis or in good health (not recorded which).

V usage is TRBV29-1 and J usage is TRBJ2-7; 8 bases are a match to TRBD2. The germline gives CDR1 SQVTM, CDR2 ANQGSEA. V shed 4 bases, J shed 0 bases, and the junction held 5 bases outside the gene matches. The CDR3 runs to 14 residues. DNA of the CDR3: TGCAGCGTTGCGCGGGGGGCGAGCTCCTACGAGCAGTACTTC. Translation gives CSVARGASSYEQYF.

Of note for this clonotype: One junction end disagrees with the germline gene, perhaps due to a read error. CDR3 DNA sequence: TGTGCTAGCAGCTTAGAGGGGCCTAATGAAAAACTGTTTTTT. Translated: CASSLEGPNEKLFF. This chain uses TRBV7-7 with TRBJ1-4; D might be TRBD1 (5 bases). In germline, CDR1 is SSHAT, CDR2 FNYEAQ (reference sequence). The CDR3 spans 14 residues.

Ten or more counts support this clonotype. The rearrangement joins TRBV7-3 to TRBJ2-1; 11 bases line up with TRBD2. This CDR3 comprises 17 residues. The junction had 4 bases not matched to a gene; V was cut back by 1 base and J by 2 bases. CDR1 is SGHTA, CDR2 FQGTGA, per germline. CDR3 coding DNA: TGTGCCAGCAGCTTAAGCCCACTAGCGGGGGCCTACAATGAGCAGTTCTTC. Protein: CASSLSPLAGAYNEQFF. Together with reference TRBV7-3 and TRBJ2-1, the CDR3 gives the full variable domain: GAGVSQTPSNKVTEKGKYVELRCDPISGHTALYWYRQSLGQGPEFLIYFQGTGAADDSGLPNDRFFAVRPEGSVSTLKIQRTERGDSAVYLCASSLSPLAGAYNEQFFGPGTRLTVL.

This clonotype was picked up many times. The chain uses TRBV5-1 and TRBJ2-2, with TRBD2 matching over 9 bases. Germline lookup yields CDR1 SGHRS and CDR2 YFSETQ. V was clipped by 3 bases and J by 4 bases; unmatched bases: 4. The CDR3 has 15 amino acids. The CDR3 here is CASSSGAGGTGELFF. The CDR3 DNA is TGCGCCAGCAGCTCCGGAGCGGGAGGCACCGGGGAGCTGTTTTTT. Supplemented by reference TRBV5-1 and TRBJ2-2, the full variable domain reads KAGVTQTPRYLIKTRGQQVTLSCSPISGHRSVSWYQQTPGQGLQFLFEYFSETQRNKGNFPGRFSGRQFSNSRSEMNVSTLELGDSALYLCASSSGAGGTGELFFGEGSRLTVL.

This clonotype has a count of ten or more. The J gene is TRBJ2-2, the V gene TRBV4-3, with D perhaps assigned TRBD1 or TRBD2 (6 bases each). The CDR3 is made up of 17 amino acids. In germline, CDR1 is LGHNA, CDR2 YSLEER. Deletions cut 0 bases from V and 1 base from J, with 12 bases between. The CDR3 region is CASSQDLGGLNTGELFF. CDR3 in DNA: TGCGCCAGCAGCCAAGATCTGGGGGGCTTGAACACCGGGGAGCTGTTTTTT.

The chain has TRBV10-3 and TRBJ2-2, with 11 positions matching TRBD1. Germline values: CDR1 ENHRY, CDR2 SYGVKD. V was clipped by 6 bases and J by 4 bases; unmatched bases: 7. The CDR3 sequence is 16 residues long. CDR3 DNA: TGTGCCATCAGCCCCGGACAGGGGGCAGGCACCGGGGAGCTGTTTTTT. Translating it yields CAISPGQGAGTGELFF.

The CDR3 sequence: CASRPPGGSSYGYTF. The CDR3 bases are TGTGCCAGCCGCCCCCCAGGGGGCAGTAGCTATGGCTACACCTTC. The V call is TRBV28, the J call TRBJ1-2; 8 nucleotides match TRBD1. The junction had 12 bases not matched to a gene; V was cut back by 8 bases and J by 4 bases. CDR1 and CDR2 from the germline V gene are MDHEN and SYDVKM. This CDR3 region has 15 residues.

CDR3 residues: CANAIGLDGTDTQYF. For the CDR3, the DNA is TGTGCCAACGCGATAGGCCTGGATGGCACAGATACGCAGTATTTT. The chain links TRBV10-3 to TRBJ2-3, with D hard to call. This CDR3 region has 15 residues. Trimming shortened V by 10 bases and J by 1 base, and 18 bases separated the two germline ends. Germline V CDR1 and CDR2: ENHRY, SYGVKD.

The gene calls are TRBV24-1 and TRBJ2-3; D unresolved. This CDR3 has 14 amino acids. Trimming took 4 bases from V and 1 from J, leaving 8 bases between them. The germline CDR1 and CDR2 sequences are KGHDR and SFDVKD. CDR3: CATSESGGTDTQYF. The CDR3 DNA is TGTGCCACCAGTGAGTCGGGCGGCACAGATACGCAGTATTTT.

This clonotype was picked up many times. The CDR3 protein is CASSYSAQGTEAFF. The CDR3 coding sequence is TGTGCCAGCAGTTACTCAGCTCAGGGAACTGAAGCTTTCTTT. The chain is built from TRBV6-5 and TRBJ1-1; weak D call: TRBD1 (5 bases). CDR1 is MNHEY, CDR2 SVGAGI, per germline. Trimming took off 0 bases at V and 5 bases at J, with 10 bases between the two ends. The length of the CDR3 is 14 residues.

This clonotype has a single count. This chain uses TRBV5-4 with TRBJ2-1; no definite D call. Per the germline V gene, CDR1 is SGHNT and CDR2 is YYREEE (reference sequence). CDR3 length: 13 amino acids. Deletions cut 1 base from V and 6 bases from J, with 8 bases between. CDR3 bases: TGTGCCAGCAGCTTGCTGGGCACCAATGAGCAGTTCTTC. Translating gives CASSLLGTNEQFF. Complete variable domain (other parts from reference TRBV5-4 and TRBJ2-1): ETGVTQSPTHLIKTRGQQVTLRCSSQSGHNTVSWYQQALGQGPQFIFQYYREEENGRGNFPPRFSGLQFPNYSSELNVNALELDDSALYLCASSLLGTNEQFFGPGTRLTVL.

This clonotype was counted a single time. The rearrangement links TRBV29-1 to TRBJ2-1; no clear D. Between the trimmed V and J ends, which lost 6 bases and 1 base, there was a span of 13 bases. CDR3 length: 14 amino acids. Germline V lookup: CDR1 SQVTM, CDR2 ANQGSEA. The CDR3 DNA is TGCAGCGTCGCCGACCCTAGGTCCTACAATGAGCAGTTCTTC. Translating it yields CSVADPRSYNEQFF.

The sample holds a few counts of this clonotype. V is TRBV29-1 and J is TRBJ2-5; the D call may be TRBD1 or TRBD2 (5 bases each). The CDR3 runs to 12 residues. Trimming left V 6 bases short and J 4 bases short, with 12 bases between. Germline CDR1 reads SQVTM; CDR2 reads ANQGSEA. CDR3 sequence: CSVTGAGETQYF. DNA for the CDR3: TGCAGCGTCACCGGGGCCGGAGAGACCCAGTACTTC.

This clonotype was counted many times. CDR3 bases: TGCAGTGCTGGGGCCAGGGGAGTGAGCACAGATACGCAGTATTTT. Encoded protein: CSAGARGVSTDTQYF. The rearrangement joins TRBV20-1 to TRBJ2-3; TRBD1 is a possible D gene (6 bases). Germline V CDR1 and CDR2: DFQATT, SNEGSKA (reference sequence). Trimming left V 5 bases short and J 0 bases short, with 15 bases between. The CDR3 loop spans 15 amino acids.

This clonotype was observed many times. The chain has TRBV6-2 or TRBV6-3 and TRBJ2-4; 10 bases are shared with TRBD1. CDR3 length equals 16 residues. The J segment lost 4 bases and the V segment lost 5 bases, leaving 8 bases of the junction unmatched. CDR1 MNHEY and CDR2 SVGEGT come from the germline V gene. CDR3 sequence (DNA): TGTGCCAGCAGTCCGCCCCCGGGACAGGGGAAAAACATTCAGTACTTC. The encoded protein is CASSPPPGQGKNIQYF.

This CDR3 reads CSARVLRDSYNEQFF. The CDR3 coding sequence is TGCAGTGCTAGAGTCCTGAGGGACAGTTACAATGAGCAGTTCTTC. The chain uses TRBV20-1 and TRBJ2-1; 7 nucleotides agree with TRBD1. This CDR3 region has 15 residues. Germline trimming cut 1 base from V and 4 bases from J; bases unmatched to any gene: 7. The V gene's germline CDR1 is DFQATT and CDR2 SNEGSKA (reference sequence).

The table lists this clonotype with a few counts. The CDR3 DNA is TGCAGTGCTAGGGCCACGCTAGCGGGAGCCGGGGAGACCCAGTACTTC. Its protein product is CSARATLAGAGETQYF. The V and J genes are TRBV20-1 and TRBJ2-5; TRBD2 agrees at 10 bases. The CDR3 spans 16 residues. Germline assignment: CDR1 DFQATT and CDR2 SNEGSKA (reference sequence). V trimming: 3 bases; J trimming: 5 bases; junction bases outside the gene matches: 12.

This clonotype was observed many times. The rearrangement joins TRBV20-1 to TRBJ2-7, with D maybe TRBD1 (6 bases). The V gene lost 4 bases and the J gene lost 2 bases, with 18 bases spanning the gap. The CDR3 sequence is 15 residues long. The V gene's germline CDR1 is DFQATT and CDR2 SNEGSKA (reference sequence). This CDR3 reads CSATGPTGNTYEQYF. The DNA for the CDR3 is TGCAGTGCTACGGGTCCGACAGGCAATACCTACGAGCAGTACTTC.

In its sample, this clonotype was seen a few times. The chain recombines TRBV19 with TRBJ2-5, with TRBD2 identical over 10 bases. Germline V gene sequence: CDR1 LNHDA, CDR2 SQIVND (reference sequence). The V segment lost 6 bases and the J segment 3 bases; nucleotides outside the gene matches: 10. The CDR3 is 16 residues long. For the CDR3, the DNA is TGTGCCAGTAGGGGGACTCGGACTAGCGGAGAAGAGACCCAGTACTTC. Residues: CASRGTRTSGEETQYF. Using reference TRBV19 and TRBJ2-5 for the parts outside the CDR3, the full variable domain is DGGITQSPKYLFRKEGQNVTLSCEQNLNHDAMYWYRQDPGQGLRLIYYSQIVNDFQKGDIAEGYSVSREKKESFPLTVTSAQKNPTAFYLCASRGTRTSGEETQYFGPGTRLLVL.

This clonotype has more than one count but fewer than ten. V gene TRBV20-1 combines with J gene TRBJ2-7, with D maybe TRBD2 (5 bases). CDR3 size: 15 residues. Germline V lookup: CDR1 DFQATT, CDR2 SNEGSKA (reference sequence). The V gene lost 0 bases and the J gene lost 2 bases, with 14 bases spanning the gap. The CDR3 sequence: CSARDPRGTPYEQYF. CDR3 nucleotide sequence: TGCAGTGCTAGAGATCCCCGGGGAACTCCCTACGAGCAGTACTTC.

In its sample, this clonotype was seen many times. The CDR3 DNA reads as TGTGCCAGCAGTTTACATGGGACAGGGAACAATGAGCAGTTCTTC. Translation: CASSLHGTGNNEQFF. The chain has TRBV12-3 or TRBV12-4 and TRBJ2-1; 9 bases agree with TRBD1. The CDR3 contains 15 residues. J lost 5 bases, V lost 2 bases, and 4 bases had no gene match.

This chain joins TRBV5-1 and TRBJ2-1; D is undetermined. Trimming stripped 0 bases from V and 6 bases from J, with 7 bases between. The CDR3 contains 13 residues. CDR1 and CDR2 from the germline V gene are SGHRS and YFSETQ. CDR3: CASSLAYGNEQFF. CDR3 sequence (DNA): TGCGCCAGCAGCTTGGCCTACGGCAATGAGCAGTTCTTC.

This clonotype was observed a handful of times. This chain links TRBV4-2 with TRBJ2-5, with 9 bases that match TRBD1. The trim removed 3 bases at V and 4 bases at J, leaving 3 bases unmatched. This CDR3 has 14 residues. Looked up from germline, CDR1 is LGHNA and CDR2 is YNFKEQ. This CDR3 reads CASSQATGGETQYF. For the CDR3, the DNA is TGTGCCAGCAGCCAGGCGACAGGGGGAGAGACCCAGTACTTC.

In its sample, this clonotype was seen many times. The chain recombines TRBV4-3 with TRBJ2-1; 13 bases line up with TRBD2. J lost 4 bases, V lost 1 base, and 4 bases had no gene match. CDR3 length equals 17 residues. Germline assignment: CDR1 LGHNA and CDR2 YSLEER. CDR3 bases: TGCGCCAGCAGCCAAGGACTAGCGGGAGGAGGGTACAATGAGCAGTTCTTC. It encodes CASSQGLAGGGYNEQFF.

Ten or more counts support this clonotype. V gene TRBV6-5 combines with J gene TRBJ2-5; D uncertain. Trimming stripped 4 bases from V and 6 bases from J, with 15 bases between. The CDR3 runs to 14 residues. Germline lookup yields CDR1 MNHEY and CDR2 SVGAGI. The CDR3 spells CASSSSTWGQTQYF. For the CDR3, the DNA is TGTGCCAGCAGTTCTTCTACCTGGGGTCAGACCCAGTACTTC.

The V and J genes are TRBV5-1 and TRBJ2-2; a weak D match, TRBD1 (6 bases). Germline V gives CDR1 SGHRS, CDR2 YFSETQ. The CDR3 contains 14 residues. V was clipped by 3 bases and J by 4 bases, with 10 bases between them. CDR3 protein: CASSSGTSTGELFF. The CDR3 DNA reads TGCGCCAGCAGCTCCGGGACATCCACCGGGGAGCTGTTTTTT.

V usage is TRBV5-7 and J usage is TRBJ2-2; D not certain. TRBV5-7 is an open reading frame whose function is uncertain. V lost 6 bases to trimming and J lost 2 bases, with 17 bases between them. The CDR3 totals 16 residues. CDR3 amino acids: CASIPMYTYNTGELFF. DNA of the CDR3: TGTGCCAGCATCCCCATGTACACCTACAACACCGGGGAGCTGTTTTTT.

The V and J genes are TRBV12-3 or TRBV12-4 and TRBJ2-1; 12 nucleotides line up with TRBD2. This CDR3 has 13 amino acids. Unmatched junction bases numbered 8, after V lost 11 bases and J lost 9 bases. CDR3 DNA sequence: TGTGCCTCCCGGGCTAGCGGGAGGGTTGAGCAGTTCTTC. Protein sequence: CASRASGRVEQFF.